These 26 T cell receptor beta chains came from one sample sequenced in a study of CD8 T cells in Susac syndrome. Random hexamers were used to reverse transcribe an amount of roughly 0.45 to 1 ug RNA. TCRdb ran MiXCR on the immunoSEQ multiplex PCR reads and lists one entry per CDR3 protein. The profile shows about 200,000 distinct CDR3 sequences, over 90% of them singletons. The sample comprised CD4+ T cells from PBMCs. These receptors were obtained from a human donor with multiple sclerosis.

The chain has TRBV12-3 or TRBV12-4 and TRBJ2-3; D is undetermined. The CDR3 runs to 11 residues. Trimming removed 3 bases at V and 6 bases at J, with 4 bases between. The CDR3 DNA is TGTGCCAGCAGTTTTGTGGATACGCAGTATTTT. Its translation is CASSFVDTQYF.

The table lists this clonotype with a few counts. V and J are TRBV24-1 and TRBJ2-3; D is perhaps TRBD1 (5 bases). The V gene's germline CDR1 is KGHDR and CDR2 SFDVKD. This CDR3 region has 15 residues. V lost 2 bases and J 0 bases, leaving 8 bases between the germline ends. CDR3 amino acids: CATSDWTRSTDTQYF. CDR3 sequence (DNA): TGTGCCACCAGTGATTGGACAAGAAGCACAGATACGCAGTATTTT.

The rearrangement joins TRBV10-2 to TRBJ2-7, with 8 bases aligning to TRBD1. The ends lost 3 bases at V and 3 bases at J; junction bases unmatched: 7. Germline V gene lookup returns CDR1 WSHSY and CDR2 SAAADI. This CDR3 has 15 residues. CDR3 in DNA: TGCGCCAGCAGTGACCCAGGGGGCTCCTACTACGAGCAGTACTTC. This sequence encodes CASSDPGGSYYEQYF.

The chain has TRBV13 and TRBJ1-2; D is unresolved. The CDR3 totals 14 residues. The germline CDR1 and CDR2 sequences are PRHDT and FYEKMQ (reference sequence). The V end lost 5 bases, the J end lost 7 bases, and 17 bases lay between the germline ends. The CDR3 sequence is CASSLGRGKAGYTF. Here the CDR3 DNA reads TGTGCCAGCAGCCTCGGACGGGGAAAGGCTGGCTACACCTTC.

The chain carries TRBV29-1 and TRBJ2-7; 10 bases align to TRBD2. V lost 2 bases to trimming and J lost 7 bases; unmatched junction nucleotides: 5. The CDR3 covers 13 residues. The germline gives CDR1 SQVTM, CDR2 ANQGSEA. The CDR3 DNA follows: TGCAGCGTTGAAACTAGCGGGACGGGGGAGCAGTACTTC. Amino acid sequence: CSVETSGTGEQYF.

The V gene is TRBV12-3 or TRBV12-4, the J gene TRBJ2-7; no clear D gene. Between the trimmed V and J ends, which lost 5 bases and 6 bases, there was a span of 17 bases. The CDR3 is 14 residues long. The CDR3 sequence: CASSPPASLLEQYF. In DNA form, the CDR3 reads TGTGCCAGCAGTCCCCCGGCTTCCCTCCTCGAGCAGTACTTC.

This chain joins TRBV2 and TRBJ2-5; TRBD1 might be the D (6 bases). This CDR3 is 15 amino acids long. V was clipped by 2 bases and J by 5 bases, with 15 bases between them. Germline-derived CDR1 and CDR2 are SNHLY and FYNNEI. This CDR3 reads CASSELSSRGETQYF. Written as DNA, the CDR3 is TGTGCCAGCAGTGAACTGTCTAGCAGGGGCGAGACCCAGTACTTC.

The chain has TRBV18 and TRBJ2-5; 9 bases line up with TRBD1. The CDR3 is 15 amino acids. CDR1 and CDR2 from the germline V gene are KGHSH and LQKENI. Losses at the gene ends were 1 base for V and 5 bases for J; bases not matched to a gene: 5. The CDR3 loop is CASSPQGTGQETQYF. The CDR3 DNA follows: TGTGCCAGCTCACCACAGGGGACAGGGCAGGAGACCCAGTACTTC.

This clonotype was seen a single time. The genes are TRBV9 and TRBJ1-3; 10 bases fit TRBD1. CDR3 length equals 15 residues. The germline gives CDR1 SGDLS, CDR2 YYNGEE. The junction had 3 bases not matched to a gene; V was cut back by 2 bases and J by 4 bases. The CDR3 bases are TGTGCCAGCAGCGTGGGGACAGGGGAAGGAAACACCATATATTTT. This encodes CASSVGTGEGNTIYF.

This chain uses TRBV5-1 with TRBJ1-1; TRBD1 matches at 7 bases. Losses at the gene ends were 4 bases for V and 4 bases for J; bases not matched to a gene: 10. The CDR3 has 15 amino acids. Germline loops: CDR1 SGHRS, CDR2 YFSETQ. Here the CDR3 reads CASSAAQGVFTEAFF. CDR3 DNA sequence: TGCGCCAGCAGCGCAGCTCAGGGGGTCTTCACTGAAGCTTTCTTT. Using reference TRBV5-1 and TRBJ1-1 for the parts outside the CDR3, the full variable domain is KAGVTQTPRYLIKTRGQQVTLSCSPISGHRSVSWYQQTPGQGLQFLFEYFSETQRNKGNFPGRFSGRQFSNSRSEMNVSTLELGDSALYLCASSAAQGVFTEAFFGQGTRLTVV.

The chain joins TRBV24-1 to TRBJ2-1, with 7 positions matching TRBD2. Germline values: CDR1 KGHDR, CDR2 SFDVKD. The CDR3 sequence is 16 residues long. V gave up 4 bases and J gave up 0 bases; unmatched junction bases: 5. CDR3 residues: CATSEPSGLSYNEQFF. The CDR3 DNA is TGTGCCACCAGTGAACCTAGCGGTCTCTCCTACAATGAGCAGTTCTTC.

This chain connects TRBV5-1 to TRBJ2-3, with D possibly matching TRBD2 (5 bases). The ends were cut back, 5 bases at V and 4 bases at J, with 17 bases in the middle. CDR1 SGHRS and CDR2 YFSETQ come from the germline V gene. The CDR3 covers 15 residues. The CDR3 spells CASSYDLASADTQYF. DNA for the CDR3: TGCGCCAGCAGTTACGATCTAGCTTCAGCAGATACGCAGTATTTT.

This clonotype has just a few counts. The V gene is TRBV29-1, the J gene TRBJ2-5; 8 positions agree with TRBD1. V lost 3 bases, J lost 6 bases, and 6 bases stayed unmatched. Germline lookup yields CDR1 SQVTM and CDR2 ANQGSEA. The CDR3 has 13 residues. The CDR3 coding sequence is TGCAGCGTTGAGACAGGGGTGAGGCAGACCCAGTACTTC. This sequence encodes CSVETGVRQTQYF. The complete variable domain, with remaining parts taken from reference TRBV29-1 and TRBJ2-5, reads SAVISQKPSRDICQRGTSLTIQCQVDSQVTMMFWYRQQPGQSLTLIATANQGSEATYESGFVIDKFPISRPNLTFSTLTVSNMSPEDSSIYLCSVETGVRQTQYFGPGTRLLVL.

The chain recombines TRBV5-6 with TRBJ2-1; 10 bases align to TRBD2. The germline gives CDR1 SGHDT, CDR2 YYEEEE. The CDR3 sequence is 15 residues long. V dropped 1 base and J dropped 6; count of bases not matched to a gene: 4. The CDR3 DNA reads TGTGCCAGCAGCTTGCTAGCGGGGGCCTCCAATGAGCAGTTCTTC. Its protein product is CASSLLAGASNEQFF.

The CDR3: CASSLAENSYEQYF. CDR3 sequence (DNA): TGTGCCAGCAGCTTAGCTGAAAACTCCTACGAGCAGTACTTC. The chain employs TRBV7-8 and TRBJ2-7, with no clear D. This CDR3 region has 14 residues. Germline-derived CDR1 and CDR2 are SGHVS and FQNEAQ. Trimming cost V 0 bases and J 0 bases, with 6 bases left between them.

The CDR3 bases are TGCGCCAGCAGTCATACAGAGAGCTCCTACGAGCAGTACTTC. It yields the protein CASSHTESSYEQYF. The V gene is TRBV23-1, the J gene TRBJ2-7; no reliable D call. TRBV23-1 is identified as an open reading frame with a role that is uncertain. The CDR3 covers 14 residues. V was trimmed by 3 bases and J by 0 bases, leaving 9 bases between them.

This chain uses TRBV4-1 with TRBJ2-1; either TRBD1 or TRBD2 may fit D (6 bases each). CDR3 length: 14 amino acids. The germline CDR1 and CDR2 sequences are MGHRA and YSYEKL. V lost 0 bases and J lost 15, with 18 bases in between. CDR3 in DNA: TGCGCCAGCAGCCAAGATCCGTGGGGGGCGTTCCCGTTCTTC. Its protein is CASSQDPWGAFPFF.

This chain connects TRBV30 to TRBJ1-6; 7 positions match TRBD1. The ends lost 2 bases at V and 9 bases at J; junction bases unmatched: 7. Germline assignment: CDR1 GTSNPN and CDR2 SVGIG (reference sequence). The CDR3 covers 14 residues. The CDR3 region has the DNA TGTGCCTGGAGTATTAGACAGGGAGGTTCACCCCTCCACTTT. The encoded protein is CAWSIRQGGSPLHF.

The V gene is TRBV18, the J gene TRBJ2-5; 10 bases agree with TRBD2. The CDR3 has 16 amino acids. CDR1 is KGHSH, CDR2 LQKENI, per germline. Trimming removed 3 bases from V and 4 bases from J; junction bases left unmatched: 8. The CDR3 spells CASSPTRSSGRETQYF. The CDR3 DNA is TGTGCCAGCTCACCGACCAGGTCTAGCGGGAGAGAGACCCAGTACTTC. Full variable domain (rest looked up from reference TRBV18 and TRBJ2-5): NAGVMQNPRHLVRRRGQEARLRCSPMKGHSHVYWYRQLPEEGLKFMVYLQKENIIDESGMPKERFSAEFPKEGPSILRIQQVVRGDSAAYFCASSPTRSSGRETQYFGPGTRLLVL.

The CDR3 DNA reads TGTGCCAGCAGGACCGTAGGACACGCCAGCTCCTACGAGCAGTACTTC. Its protein product is CASRTVGHASSYEQYF. V gene TRBV28 combines with J gene TRBJ2-7, with D tentatively TRBD1 (5 bases). The germline V gene encodes CDR1 MDHEN and CDR2 SYDVKM. This CDR3 region has 16 residues. Trimming took off 6 bases at V and 0 bases at J, with 18 bases between the two ends.

The V gene is TRBV29-1, the J gene TRBJ2-1; no firm D call. V lost 4 bases and J lost 8, with 21 bases in between. This CDR3 comprises 15 residues. Germline loops: CDR1 SQVTM, CDR2 ANQGSEA. CDR3 in amino acids: CSVARTVSTPDEQFF. In DNA, the CDR3 is TGCAGCGTTGCCCGGACGGTCTCTACCCCCGATGAGCAGTTCTTC.

J is TRBJ1-1 and V is TRBV7-9; 8 bases line up with TRBD1. Losses at the gene ends were 6 bases for V and 5 bases for J; bases not matched to a gene: 8. Germline V gene data show CDR1 as SEHNR and CDR2 as FQNEAQ (reference sequence). This CDR3 spans 14 amino acids. The CDR3, as DNA: TGTGCCAGCAGTTCGGACAGGGTTCTTACTGAAGCTTTCTTT. Residues: CASSSDRVLTEAFF.

The chain combines TRBV21-1 with TRBJ2-7; the table assigns TRBD1, which was not confirmed against the DNA. TRBV21-1 constitutes a pseudogene. This CDR3 region has 17 residues. The CDR3 spells CASSKGRRDTGAVEQYF. Here the CDR3 DNA reads TGTGCCAGCAGCAAAGGGCGGAGGGACACGGGCGCTGTCGAGCAGTACTTC.

This chain's CDR3 is CASSRPGGGTEAFF. The DNA for the CDR3 is TGTGCCAGCAGCCGACCAGGGGGTGGCACTGAAGCTTTCTTT. The chain links TRBV9 to TRBJ1-1, with 7 bases that match TRBD1. Germline CDR1 and CDR2: SGDLS and YYNGEE. The CDR3 loop spans 14 amino acids. V lost 4 bases to trimming and J lost 4 bases; unmatched junction nucleotides: 7.

The rearrangement joins TRBV3-1 to TRBJ2-1, with 7 bases lining up with TRBD1. J was trimmed by 3 bases and V by 2 bases; bases with no gene match: 4. The CDR3 runs 15 residues. The V gene's germline CDR1 is LGHDT and CDR2 YNNKEL (reference sequence). The chain's CDR3 is CASSQTQGYYNEQFF. The CDR3 DNA sequence: TGTGCCAGCAGCCAAACACAGGGGTACTACAATGAGCAGTTCTTC.

The rearrangement links TRBV7-2 to TRBJ2-1; 9 nucleotides match TRBD2. This CDR3 region has 15 residues. Germline V gives CDR1 SGHTA, CDR2 FQGNSA. V dropped 3 bases and J dropped 5; count of bases not matched to a gene: 5. CDR3 nucleotides: TGTGCCAGCAGCTTCGGACTAGCGAACAACAATGAGCAGTTCTTC. Translation gives CASSFGLANNNEQFF.